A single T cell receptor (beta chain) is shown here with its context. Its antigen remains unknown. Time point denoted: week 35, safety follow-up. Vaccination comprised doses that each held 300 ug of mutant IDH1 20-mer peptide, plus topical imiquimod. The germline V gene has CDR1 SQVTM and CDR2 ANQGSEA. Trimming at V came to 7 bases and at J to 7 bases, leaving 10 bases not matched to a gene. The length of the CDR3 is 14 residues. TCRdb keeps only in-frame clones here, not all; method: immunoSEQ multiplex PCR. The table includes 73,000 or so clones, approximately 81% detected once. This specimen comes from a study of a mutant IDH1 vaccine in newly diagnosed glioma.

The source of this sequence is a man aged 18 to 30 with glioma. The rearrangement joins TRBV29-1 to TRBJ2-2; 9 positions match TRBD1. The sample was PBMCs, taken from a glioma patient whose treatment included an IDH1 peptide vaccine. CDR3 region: CSAHPGQGVGELFF. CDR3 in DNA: TGCAGCGCTCATCCGGGACAGGGCGTCGGGGAGCTGTTTTTT.